Each of the 13 T cell receptor beta chains below was sequenced from the same sample in a study of cytomegalovirus exposure and HLA in healthy donors. 60 Vbeta and 13 Jbeta primers were used in PCR. Libraries were prepared by immunoSEQ multiplex PCR; TCRdb keeps only in-frame clonotypes and omits some of them. The sample records about 230,000 clones, 80% to 90% being singletons. Sequenced: PBMCs. These receptors were taken from a woman younger than 35 in good health and CMV-seronegative.

J is TRBJ2-4 and V is TRBV7-8; 8 nucleotides match TRBD1. The CDR3 spans 17 residues. Trimming removed 5 bases from V and 6 bases from J; junction bases left unmatched: 15. Germline V gene sequence: CDR1 SGHVS, CDR2 FQNEAQ. CDR3 bases: TGTGCCAGCAGCAGTTCGGACAGGGTGTTACGGGGAAACATTCAGTACTTC. The encoded protein is CASSSSDRVLRGNIQYF.

V and J are TRBV29-1 and TRBJ2-7; TRBD2 might be the D (6 bases). The CDR3 totals 13 residues. The ends were cut back, 3 bases at V and 11 bases at J, with 20 bases in the middle. Germline values: CDR1 SQVTM, CDR2 ANQGSEA. CDR3 sequence reads: CSVDLSGQGIEYF. The CDR3 DNA reads as TGCAGCGTTGATTTAAGCGGGCAGGGTATTGAGTACTTC.

In its sample, this clone was seen once. The chain uses TRBV15 and TRBJ1-4; the D gene is possibly TRBD1 (5 bases). This CDR3 has 17 amino acids. Germline CDR1 is LNHNV and CDR2 is YYDKDF (reference sequence). V lost 1 base to trimming and J lost 3 bases, with 15 bases between them. CDR3 sequence: CATSRAGAAGPNEKLFF. The CDR3 DNA sequence: TGTGCCACCAGCAGAGCGGGCGCAGCAGGGCCTAATGAAAAACTGTTTTTT.

The chain is built from TRBV7-9 and TRBJ2-1; tentative D call: TRBD2 (5 bases). There are 12 residues in the CDR3. CDR1 is SEHNR, CDR2 FQNEAQ, per germline (reference sequence). The V gene lost 5 bases and the J gene lost 4 bases, with 6 bases spanning the gap. The chain's CDR3 is CASSRGYNEQFF. The CDR3 DNA reads TGTGCCAGCAGCCGAGGGTACAATGAGCAGTTCTTC.

The V gene is TRBV7-3, the J gene TRBJ1-1; weak D call: TRBD1 (5 bases). V was cut by 4 bases and J by 3 bases, with 9 bases left in between. The CDR3 spans 13 residues. From germline, CDR1 is SGHTA and CDR2 FQGTGA. The chain's CDR3 is CASSSIGDTEAFF. DNA of the CDR3: TGTGCCAGCAGCTCTATAGGGGACACTGAAGCTTTCTTT.

This chain links TRBV7-6 with TRBJ1-5; 9 positions agree with TRBD1. J gave up 1 base and V 4 bases, and 8 bases lay outside the gene matches. The CDR3 contains 17 residues. CDR1 is SGHVS and CDR2 is FNYEAQ in the germline V gene. The CDR3 DNA follows: TGTGCCAGCAGCTCCGGACAGGGGCCGAGAAGCAATCAGCCCCAGCATTTT. Translation: CASSSGQGPRSNQPQHF.

This rearrangement joins TRBV4-1 to TRBJ2-6, with D unclear. The germline V gene has CDR1 MGHRA and CDR2 YSYEKL. Trimming took 0 bases from V and 1 from J, leaving 10 bases between them. This CDR3 has 17 residues. CDR3 region: CASSQESYGSGANVLTF. CDR3 sequence (DNA): TGCGCCAGCAGCCAAGAGTCATACGGGTCTGGGGCCAACGTCCTGACTTTC.

This clone was found a few times. This sequence joins TRBV27 and TRBJ1-6; the D is unclear. There are 12 residues in the CDR3. The germline V and J ends were trimmed by 4 bases and 10 bases, with 8 bases remaining between them. Germline-derived CDR1 and CDR2 are MNHEY and SMNVEV (reference sequence). This CDR3 is CASSSTISPLHF. The CDR3 DNA reads TGTGCCAGCAGTTCCACAATCTCACCCCTCCACTTT.

The V call is TRBV7-2, the J call TRBJ1-1; D may be TRBD1 (6 bases). Deletions cut 5 bases from V and 5 bases from J, with 21 bases between. CDR3 length: 16 amino acids. In germline, CDR1 is SGHTA, CDR2 FQGNSA. Here the CDR3 reads CASSHPTGGLRTEAFF. CDR3 in DNA: TGTGCCAGCAGCCACCCTACGGGGGGCCTAAGAACTGAAGCTTTCTTT.

The chain recombines TRBV9 with TRBJ2-1, with D possibly being TRBD2 (5 bases). Germline V gene sequence: CDR1 SGDLS, CDR2 YYNGEE. This CDR3 comprises 15 residues. V lost 3 bases, J lost 0 bases, and 10 bases lay in between. CDR3 sequence: CASSAGLSSYNEQFF. CDR3 DNA sequence: TGTGCCAGCAGCGCCGGACTGAGCTCCTACAATGAGCAGTTCTTC.

The V gene is TRBV5-6, the J gene TRBJ1-6; D is unresolved. This CDR3 is built from 12 residues. The V end lost 3 bases, the J end lost 4 bases, and 2 bases lay between the germline ends. Germline V gives CDR1 SGHDT, CDR2 YYEEEE. Here the CDR3 DNA reads TGTGCCAGCAGCTCGTATAATTCACCCCTCCACTTT. Its protein product is CASSSYNSPLHF.

V gene TRBV9 combines with J gene TRBJ2-1, with TRBD2 matching over 8 bases. V lost 3 bases, J lost 6 bases, and 8 bases stayed unmatched. The germline CDR1 and CDR2 sequences are SGDLS and YYNGEE. The CDR3 is 15 residues long. The CDR3 sequence: CASSAPAAGVNEQFF. The CDR3 DNA follows: TGTGCCAGCAGCGCCCCCGCAGCGGGAGTCAATGAGCAGTTCTTC.

The CDR3 protein is CASSLATGQGNTIYF. The CDR3, as DNA: TGTGCCAGCAGCTTAGCGACGGGACAGGGAAACACCATATATTTT. The chain couples TRBV7-2 to TRBJ1-3; 7 nucleotides agree with TRBD1. The germline V gene has CDR1 SGHTA and CDR2 FQGNSA. The CDR3 length is 15 residues. J lost 4 bases, V lost 0 bases, and 3 bases had no gene match. Filled out from reference TRBV7-2 and TRBJ1-3, the complete variable domain reads GAGVSQSPSNKVTEKGKDVELRCDPISGHTALYWYRQSLGQGLEFLIYFQGNSAPDKSGLPSDRFSAERTGGSVSTLTIQRTQQEDSAVYLCASSLATGQGNTIYFGEGSWLTVV.